Following are 10 T cell receptor beta chains from one sample sequenced in a study of blood T cell repertoires in COVID-19 (dated by TCRdb to about 2020). Receptor amplification or capture employed the immunoSEQ multiplex PCR assay. TCRdb stores this immuneACCESS table with in-frame sequences only. Part of the clones is absent; in the studies checked, under half of the shortfall reflects unresolved V genes, and no reason is known for the rest. The sample profile shows approximately 450,000 clones; nearly 90% of them were found once. Approximately 2% of the sample belongs to the ten largest clones. What was sequenced was PBMCs or T cells enriched from blood (not recorded which). Receptors were obtained from a woman aged 18-29 years with acute COVID-19.

The chain carries TRBV28 and TRBJ1-1, with TRBD1 identical over 7 bases. The germline V gene has CDR1 MDHEN and CDR2 SYDVKM. With V trimmed by 9 bases and J by 0 bases, 7 bases remained unmatched. This CDR3 has 14 amino acids. As DNA, the CDR3 is TGTGCCAGTAAACAGGGGAGGATGAACACTGAAGCTTTCTTT. Protein sequence: CASKQGRMNTEAFF.

The J gene is TRBJ1-4, the V gene TRBV6-1; 7 positions match TRBD1. The trim removed 2 bases at V and 8 bases at J, leaving 8 bases unmatched. Germline V gives CDR1 MNHNS, CDR2 SASEGT. The CDR3 length is 15 residues. CDR3 sequence (DNA): TGTGCCAGCAGTGAAATTCGACAGGGTAACGAAAAACTGTTTTTT. It translates to CASSEIRQGNEKLFF.

J is TRBJ2-1 and V is TRBV5-6; D might be TRBD2 (6 bases). CDR1 and CDR2 from the germline V gene are SGHDT and YYEEEE. This CDR3 spans 13 amino acids. Trimming cost V 2 bases and J 7 bases, with 10 bases left between them. In DNA, the CDR3 is TGTGCCAGCAGCTTCAGCGGGTGGAATGAGCAGTTCTTC. Translated: CASSFSGWNEQFF.

The V call is TRBV7-2, the J call TRBJ2-5; 7 bases map to TRBD2. The V gene end was trimmed by 1 base and the J gene end by 2 bases; junction bases not matched to a gene: 4. Germline V gives CDR1 SGHTA, CDR2 FQGNSA. The CDR3 is made up of 15 amino acids. CDR3 region: CASSLVAGIQETQYF. In nucleotides, the CDR3 is TGTGCCAGCAGCTTAGTAGCGGGTATACAAGAGACCCAGTACTTC.

J is TRBJ2-7 and V is TRBV25-1; no firm D call. V dropped 3 bases and J dropped 3 bases, with 9 bases sitting between them. Looked up from germline, CDR1 is MGHDK and CDR2 is SYGVNS. The length of the CDR3 is 13 residues. The CDR3 sequence: CASSEYRDYEQYF. The CDR3 DNA reads TGTGCCAGCAGTGAGTACAGAGACTACGAGCAGTACTTC.

This clone was counted a few times. The chain combines TRBV10-1 with TRBJ2-2; perhaps TRBD1 as D (6 bases). The V end lost 6 bases, the J end lost 3 bases, and 14 bases lay between the germline ends. CDR1 and CDR2 from the germline V gene are WNHNN and SYGVQD (reference sequence). The CDR3 loop spans 15 amino acids. The CDR3 here is CASSPGTRDTGELFF. DNA of the CDR3: TGCGCCAGCAGCCCCGGGACAAGGGACACCGGGGAGCTGTTTTTT.

This sequence joins TRBV25-1 and TRBJ2-5, with D possibly being TRBD1 (6 bases). CDR3 size: 15 residues. Germline CDR1 is MGHDK and CDR2 is SYGVNS. V lost 1 base to trimming and J lost 5 bases, with 14 bases between them. The CDR3 DNA sequence: TGTGCCAGCAGTGAATTGGGCAGGGGCGGGGAGACCCAGTACTTC. Its protein is CASSELGRGGETQYF.

This clone was seen only once. This chain uses TRBV29-1 with TRBJ1-2, with 7 bases that match TRBD1. From germline, CDR1 is SQVTM and CDR2 ANQGSEA. This CDR3 region has 13 residues. V shed 4 bases, J shed 2 bases, and the junction held 4 bases outside the gene matches. CDR3 sequence (DNA): TGCAGCGTTGTCAGGGGGGACAACTATGGCTACACCTTC. Translating gives CSVVRGDNYGYTF.

The count of this clone is one. This chain joins TRBV18 and TRBJ2-7; D remains unclear. The CDR3 contains 14 residues. V was pared by 3 bases and J by 2 bases, with 11 bases between. Germline CDR1 reads KGHSH; CDR2 reads LQKENI. CDR3 amino acids: CASSPPAETYEQYF. The DNA of the CDR3 is TGTGCCAGCTCACCGCCGGCGGAGACCTACGAGCAGTACTTC.

V and J are TRBV5-1 and TRBJ2-1; TRBD2 agrees at 8 bases. CDR1 SGHRS and CDR2 YFSETQ come from the germline V gene. The CDR3 runs to 18 residues. Losses at the gene ends were 4 bases for V and 0 bases for J; bases not matched to a gene: 12. The CDR3 is CASSPNLGTRYSYNEQFF. CDR3 bases: TGCGCCAGCAGCCCAAACCTCGGGACTAGATACTCCTACAATGAGCAGTTCTTC.